This TCR beta chain was sequenced during a study of beta chain features in type 1 diabetes. Turning to the study itself: Analysis included about 100 million sorted cells drawn from all samples. General study findings and limits: The naive, central memory and Treg TCRB repertoires looked more alike in patients than they did in healthy donors. Patients with Type 1 diabetes showed moderately but significantly shorter TCRB CDR3s in all four CD4+ subsets.

Post-sort purity exceeded 98% for all sorted populations. The CDR3 loop spans 15 amino acids. CDR1 and CDR2 (germline): MNHEY, SMNVEV (reference sequence). With 5 bases clipped from V and 2 bases from J, the junction kept 8 bases outside the gene matches. What was sequenced were expressed TCRB transcripts, since all of the isolated RNA had been reverse transcribed. Repertoires were generated with immunoSEQ multiplex PCR, while TCRdb's copy carries only in-frame clones and drops some. The sample includes some 240,000 clones, approximately 11% of them seen just once. A note on this clone: Its antigen is unknown.

This chain joins TRBV27 and TRBJ1-2, with TRBD1 identical over 7 bases. Specimen: central memory CD4+ T cells from blood. The source is a man aged 18 to 29 in good health. In DNA, the CDR3 is TGTGCCAGCAGTCCCTGGGACAGTCCCAACTATGGCTACACCTTC. Encoded protein: CASSPWDSPNYGYTF.